This record covers a single TCR beta chain. The sample comes from a study of shared clonotypes between healthy human individuals. CD8 cells classed as naive were CD45RO-negative and positively selected for CCR7, excluding terminally differentiated effector memory CD45RA+ cells. Sequenced by immunoSEQ multiplex PCR; TCRdb stores in-frame clones only, minus some. The sample records some 2 million clones, about 95% being singletons. Germline V lookup: CDR1 SGHVS, CDR2 FQNEAQ. CDR3 length: 18 residues. V was shortened by 5 bases and J by 0 bases, with 20 bases between the two germline ends. This TCR was sampled from a man younger than 35 in good health. The chain employs TRBV7-8 and TRBJ2-1; D remains unclear. Sequencing used naive CD8+ T cells sorted from blood. This CDR3 reads CASSHRAGKVSSYNEQFF. CDR3 sequence (DNA): TGTGCCAGCAGCCACCGTGCTGGAAAGGTGAGCTCCTACAATGAGCAGTTCTTC. The full variable domain, its missing parts supplied by reference TRBV7-8 and TRBJ2-1, is GAGVSQSPRYKVAKRGQDVALRCDPISGHVSLFWYQQALGQGPEFLTYFQNEAQLDKSGLPSDRFFAERPEGSVSTLKIQRTQQEDSAVYLCASSHRAGKVSSYNEQFFGPGTRLTVL.